A single sample gave rise to the 13 T cell receptor beta chains below, sequenced in a study of OX40 agonist ivuxolimab in advanced cancers. The table came from immunoSEQ multiplex PCR; TCRdb's copy has only in-frame clones and leaves some out. The table records around 46,000 clones, more than 70% of them present only once. Source: CD4+ or CD8+ T cells sorted from blood, taken in a trial of the OX40 agonist ivuxolimab. The receptors come from an adult with an advanced solid tumor such as melanoma, head and neck, liver or kidney cancer.

The chain employs TRBV4-3 and TRBJ2-1; D is perhaps TRBD2 (5 bases). The ends were cut back, 1 base at V and 8 bases at J, with 15 bases in the middle. Looked up from germline, CDR1 is LGHNA and CDR2 is YSLEER. This CDR3 region has 15 residues. The CDR3 loop reads CASSQATRTWDEQFF. CDR3 nucleotides: TGCGCCAGCAGCCAAGCTACTAGAACCTGGGATGAGCAGTTCTTC.

The rearrangement uses TRBV19 and TRBJ1-2; the D gene is possibly TRBD1 (5 bases). The CDR3 sequence is 14 residues long. CDR1 and CDR2 (germline): LNHDA, SQIVND (reference sequence). Trimming removed 7 bases from V and 8 bases from J, with 20 bases in between. Written as DNA, the CDR3 is TGTGCCAGTACTTCCGGGTTAGGGACTTGGGGCTACACCTTC. It yields the protein CASTSGLGTWGYTF.

The chain has TRBV7-3 and TRBJ2-5; a possible D gene is TRBD1 (5 bases). The CDR3 is made up of 16 amino acids. V lost 4 bases and J lost 4, with 19 bases in between. In germline, CDR1 is SGHTA, CDR2 FQGTGA. CDR3 DNA sequence: TGTGCCAGCAGCTCCGAGGCGGACCAGGGAAGAGAGACCCAGTACTTC. Amino acid sequence: CASSSEADQGRETQYF.

This clone occurred many times. The chain combines TRBV7-9 with TRBJ2-7, with a possible D match to TRBD2 (6 bases). The ends were cut back, 5 bases at V and 1 base at J, with 6 bases in the middle. CDR1 SEHNR and CDR2 FQNEAQ come from the germline V gene (reference sequence). The CDR3 extends over 12 amino acids. This chain's CDR3 is CASSGGSYEQYF. The CDR3 DNA follows: TGTGCCAGCAGCGGGGGGTCCTACGAGCAGTACTTC.

This sequence joins TRBV29-1 and TRBJ2-7; tentatively, D is TRBD1 or TRBD2 (5 bases each). This CDR3 is 14 amino acids long. Germline V gives CDR1 SQVTM, CDR2 ANQGSEA. Deletions cut 2 bases from V and 2 bases from J, with 13 bases between. DNA of the CDR3: TGCAGCGTTGAAACCCGGGGCAGAGCCTACGAGCAGTACTTC. This encodes CSVETRGRAYEQYF.

In regard to this clone: Other DNA sequences of this sample code for an identical CDR3. This chain joins TRBV6-5 and TRBJ2-7; D not certain. Germline CDR1 and CDR2: MNHEY and SVGAGI. V lost 0 bases and J 2 bases, leaving 2 bases between the germline ends. The CDR3 runs 12 residues. The CDR3 sequence: CASSYSPYEQYF. CDR3 coding DNA: TGTGCCAGCAGTTACTCGCCCTACGAGCAGTACTTC.

This chain joins TRBV7-2 and TRBJ2-5, with TRBD2 matching over 8 bases. J gave up 0 bases and V 0 bases, and 6 bases lay outside the gene matches. Germline V gives CDR1 SGHTA, CDR2 FQGNSA. The CDR3 length is 17 residues. The CDR3 sequence is CASSLATSVWDQETQYF. The DNA of the CDR3 is TGTGCCAGCAGCTTAGCGACTAGCGTTTGGGACCAAGAGACCCAGTACTTC.

V usage is TRBV12-2 and J usage is TRBJ2-2; TRBD2 is the table's D call, not checked against the DNA. TRBV12-2 is deemed a pseudogene. The CDR3 extends over 16 amino acids. The CDR3 region has the DNA TGTGCAAGTCGCTTACAGAGTAGCGGGCCCACCGGGGAGCTGTTTTTT. This translates into CASRLQSSGPTGELFF.

This clone appeared a single time. This chain uses TRBV19 with TRBJ1-1; D is uncertain. Germline CDR1 reads LNHDA; CDR2 reads SQIVND (reference sequence). The CDR3 loop spans 11 amino acids. V dropped 2 bases and J dropped 6 bases, with 4 bases sitting between them. CDR3 region: CASSILPEAFF. CDR3 nucleotide sequence: TGTGCCAGTAGTATACTCCCTGAAGCTTTCTTT.

The chain combines TRBV7-3 with TRBJ2-3, with 13 bases fitting TRBD2. CDR3 length: 18 residues. CDR1 and CDR2 (germline): SGHTA, FQGTGA. Trimming removed 4 bases from V and 0 bases from J; junction bases left unmatched: 7. CDR3 sequence (DNA): TGTGCCAGCAGCTCGCTTGGGGGACTAGCGGGGAGCACAGATACGCAGTATTTT. Its translation: CASSSLGGLAGSTDTQYF.

This chain connects TRBV5-1 to TRBJ2-2; D call uncertain. The CDR3 contains 13 residues. CDR1 SGHRS and CDR2 YFSETQ come from the germline V gene. V lost 4 bases and J 6 bases, leaving 10 bases between the germline ends. The CDR3 nucleotides are TGCGCCAGCAGCCTTAAAGCCGCCGGGGAGCTGTTTTTT. It is translated as CASSLKAAGELFF.

The V call is TRBV5-1, the J call TRBJ2-7; perhaps D is TRBD1 or TRBD2 (5 bases each). The CDR3 runs 15 residues. Trimming shortened V by 0 bases and J by 1 base, and 11 bases separated the two germline ends. Germline CDR1 SGHRS, CDR2 YFSETQ. CDR3 region: CASSLGGGVSYEQYF. The CDR3 DNA sequence: TGCGCCAGCAGCTTGGGTGGGGGAGTATCCTACGAGCAGTACTTC.

The rearrangement links TRBV13 to TRBJ1-6; 10 bases fit TRBD1. The CDR3 contains 18 residues. J was trimmed by 4 bases and V by 5 bases; bases with no gene match: 11. In germline, CDR1 is PRHDT, CDR2 FYEKMQ (reference sequence). In DNA, the CDR3 is TGTGCCAGCAGCCCTCAATGGGAGGACAGGGGGTATAATTCACCCCTCCACTTT. Translated: CASSPQWEDRGYNSPLHF.